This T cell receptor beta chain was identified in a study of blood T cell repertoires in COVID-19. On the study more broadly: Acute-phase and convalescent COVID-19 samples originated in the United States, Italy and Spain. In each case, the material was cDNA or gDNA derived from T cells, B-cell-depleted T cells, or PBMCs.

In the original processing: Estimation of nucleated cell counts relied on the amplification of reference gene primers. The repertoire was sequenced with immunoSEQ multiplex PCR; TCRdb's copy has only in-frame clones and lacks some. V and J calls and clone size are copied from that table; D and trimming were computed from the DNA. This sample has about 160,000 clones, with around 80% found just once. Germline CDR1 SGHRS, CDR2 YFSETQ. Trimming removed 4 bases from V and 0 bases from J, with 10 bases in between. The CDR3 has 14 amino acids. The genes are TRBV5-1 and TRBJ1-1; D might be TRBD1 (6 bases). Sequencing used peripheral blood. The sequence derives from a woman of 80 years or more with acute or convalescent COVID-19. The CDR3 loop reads CASSQQGLNTEAFF. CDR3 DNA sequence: TGCGCCAGCAGCCAACAGGGCCTGAACACTGAAGCTTTCTTT. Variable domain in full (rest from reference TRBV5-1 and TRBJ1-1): KAGVTQTPRYLIKTRGQQVTLSCSPISGHRSVSWYQQTPGQGLQFLFEYFSETQRNKGNFPGRFSGRQFSNSRSEMNVSTLELGDSALYLCASSQQGLNTEAFFGQGTRLTVV.